These T cell receptor beta chains were read from a single sample in a study of cytomegalovirus exposure and HLA in healthy donors. Sequencing used immunoSEQ multiplex PCR; TCRdb keeps in-frame clones, though not all of them. The sample records 200,000 to 250,000 clones, 80% to 85% being singletons. Material: PBMCs. These receptors all come from a boy between 2 and 10 years old in good health and CMV-seronegative. The CDR3 runs from the conserved cysteine through the conserved F or W. D genes are given only for firm matches. A row's size may be missing; if present it is once, few, many or a size class.

TRBV9	-	TRBJ2-3	-	15	CASSVGAGYTDTQYF	TGTGCCAGCAGCGTAGGGGCGGGATACACAGATACGCAGTATTTT
TRBV5-1	once	TRBJ1-1	-	15	CASSLAGGDGTEAFF	TGCGCCAGCAGCTTGGCCGGGGGTGACGGCACTGAAGCTTTCTTT
TRBV30	once	TRBJ1-1	TRBD1	13	CAWSPQTGTEAFF	TGTGCCTGGAGTCCCCAGACAGGGACTGAAGCTTTCTTT
TRBV12-5	once	TRBJ2-3	TRBD1	16	CASGLTTGQGTDTQYF	TGTGCTAGTGGTTTGACAACGGGACAGGGAACAGATACGCAGTATTTT
TRBV15	-	TRBJ1-2	-	15	CATSLGGTGGHGYTF	TGTGCCACCAGCCTCGGAGGAACGGGAGGCCATGGCTACACCTTC
TRBV7-2	-	TRBJ1-1	-	12	CASSSSMPEAFF	TGTGCCAGCAGCTCCAGTATGCCTGAAGCTTTCTTT
TRBV13	-	TRBJ2-1	-	15	CASSFRGASFDEQFF	TGTGCCAGCAGCTTTCGGGGGGCTAGTTTCGATGAGCAGTTCTTC
TRBV18	-	TRBJ1-2	TRBD1	14	CASSPRGTGGGYTF	TGTGCCAGCTCACCACGGGGGACAGGAGGAGGCTACACCTTC
TRBV10-3	-	TRBJ2-7	TRBD2	16	CAISESWLAGVYEQYF	TGTGCCATCAGTGAGTCGTGGCTAGCGGGGGTATACGAGCAGTACTTC
TRBV6-1	few	TRBJ2-2	-	15	CASSEGQVTAGELFF	TGTGCCAGCAGTGAAGGACAGGTTACCGCCGGGGAGCTGTTTTTT
TRBV30	-	TRBJ1-1	TRBD1	13	CAWNDRGYTEAFF	TGTGCCTGGAATGACAGGGGATACACTGAAGCTTTCTTT
TRBV25-1	-	TRBJ2-1	-	14	CASSVSGAGNEQFF	TGTGCCAGCAGTGTGTCAGGGGCAGGCAATGAGCAGTTCTTC
TRBV7-2	-	TRBJ2-3	-	14	CASSLLAPTDTQYF	TGTGCCAGCAGCTTACTAGCCCCTACAGATACGCAGTATTTT
TRBV10-3	-	TRBJ2-1	TRBD1	20	CAISESTLGGPGQGDYEQFF	TGTGCCATCAGTGAGTCGACTCTCGGAGGTCCCGGACAGGGGGATTATGAGCAGTTCTTC
TRBV4-1	-	TRBJ2-3	TRBD2	14	CASSPSGGGATQYF	TGCGCCAGCAGCCCCTCGGGGGGGGGCGCTACGCAGTATTTT
TRBV2	-	TRBJ2-3	-	15	CASSEALILRDTQYF	TGTGCCAGCAGTGAAGCGCTTATTCTGAGGGATACGCAGTATTTT
TRBV19	-	TRBJ2-2	-	16	CASSIGGPQNTGELFF	TGTGCCAGTAGTATAGGGGGGCCTCAGAACACCGGGGAGCTGTTTTTT
TRBV7-2	-	TRBJ2-1	TRBD2	12	CASSPGLVEQFF	TGTGCCAGCAGCCCCGGACTAGTGGAGCAGTTCTTC
TRBV13	once	TRBJ1-1	TRBD1	17	CASSHTEGTGGRTEAFF	TGTGCCAGCAGCCACACCGAAGGGACAGGGGGCAGAACTGAAGCTTTCTTT
TRBV27	-	TRBJ1-4	-	14	CAIIISVGNEKLFF	TGTGCCATCATTATCTCCGTCGGGAATGAAAAACTGTTTTTT
TRBV5-4	few	TRBJ2-2	TRBD2	16	CASSVPRGENTGELFF	TGTGCCAGCAGCGTACCCCGGGGGGAGAACACCGGGGAGCTGTTTTTT
TRBV7-9	-	TRBJ1-1	-	12	CSSSLIPAEAFF	TGTTCCAGCAGCTTAATTCCCGCTGAAGCTTTCTTT
TRBV19	-	TRBJ2-7	TRBD2	14	CASSAGTSGREQYF	TGTGCCAGTAGTGCGGGGACTAGCGGTCGTGAGCAGTACTTC
TRBV11-3	-	TRBJ2-5	TRBD2	16	CASSPRSAGGEETQYF	TGTGCCAGCAGCCCAAGGTCAGCGGGAGGGGAAGAGACCCAGTACTTC
TRBV5-6	few	TRBJ1-5	TRBD1	13	CASSQDRDQPQHF	TGTGCCAGCAGCCAAGACAGGGATCAGCCCCAGCATTTT
TRBV19	-	TRBJ2-7	TRBD2	15	CASSPPSGATYEQYF	TGTGCCAGTAGCCCCCCTAGCGGGGCGACCTACGAGCAGTACTTC
TRBV4-1	-	TRBJ2-5	TRBD2	17	CASSPRWSGGPGETQYF	TGCGCCAGCAGCCCGAGGTGGTCGGGAGGGCCGGGAGAGACCCAGTACTTC
TRBV6-1	-	TRBJ1-4	-	17	CASSEVLYGSRNEKLFF	TGTGCCAGCAGTGAAGTGTTGTATGGGAGCCGTAATGAAAAACTGTTTTTT
TRBV7-8	-	TRBJ1-4	-	16	CASSSLRGGGQEKLFF	TGTGCCAGCAGCTCACTTCGAGGGGGAGGGCAGGAAAAACTGTTTTTT
TRBV9	-	TRBJ2-7	-	13	CASSVADTYEQYF	TGTGCCAGCAGCGTAGCGGACACCTACGAGCAGTACTTC
TRBV5-1	-	TRBJ2-7	TRBD2	15	CASSLSGSVGNEQYF	TGCGCCAGCAGCTTAAGCGGGAGTGTGGGGAACGAGCAGTACTTC
TRBV7-8	-	TRBJ1-5	-	14	CASSLAQRDQPQHF	TGTGCCAGCAGCTTAGCACAGAGGGATCAGCCCCAGCATTTT
TRBV19	once	TRBJ1-2	TRBD1	15	CASSMGIGGSGGYTF	TGTGCCAGTAGTATGGGTATAGGGGGCTCCGGTGGCTACACCTTC
TRBV10-3	-	TRBJ2-4	TRBD2	17	CAISESGRGGGENIQYF	TGTGCCATCAGTGAGTCCGGGCGCGGGGGGGGAGAAAACATTCAGTACTTC
TRBV5-8	-	TRBJ2-7	-	15	CASSLVPGGSYEQYF	TGTGCCAGCAGCTTGGTTCCAGGGGGGTCCTACGAGCAGTACTTC
TRBV28	-	TRBJ2-7	-	13	CASSLRQGPEQYF	TGTGCCAGCAGTTTACGGCAGGGCCCCGAGCAGTACTTC
TRBV11-2	-	TRBJ1-1	TRBD1	14	CASSWNRGNTEAFF	TGTGCCAGCAGCTGGAACAGGGGAAACACTGAAGCTTTCTTT
TRBV21-1	-	TRBJ2-7	-	15	CASSISGTGIHEQYF	TGTGCCAGCAGCATCTCCGGGACAGGGATCCACGAGCAGTACTTC
TRBV10-2	once	TRBJ1-2	-	16	CASSERQEGEGYGYTF	TGCGCCAGCAGTGAAAGGCAGGAAGGGGAGGGGTATGGCTACACCTTC
TRBV2	-	TRBJ2-7	TRBD2	16	CASSEAGLAGVYEQYF	TGTGCCAGCAGTGAAGCTGGACTAGCGGGGGTCTACGAGCAGTACTTC
TRBV10-1	-	TRBJ1-2	TRBD1	15	CASSEFRTGTDGYTF	TGCGCCAGCAGTGAGTTTAGGACAGGGACTGATGGCTACACCTTC
TRBV30	-	TRBJ1-6	-	13	CAWAGTPRRMIHF	TGTGCCTGGGCCGGGACACCCCGTAGGATGATCCACTTT